The 30 T cell receptor beta chains below were found in one sample sequenced in a study of blood T cell repertoires in COVID-19. Sequencing used immunoSEQ multiplex PCR; TCRdb keeps in-frame clones, though not all of them. The sample consists of fewer than 500,000 clones, around 89% of them appearing once. The sample was PBMCs or T cells enriched from blood (not recorded which). Every receptor here comes from a man between 25 and 39 years old who had recovered from COVID-19.

The J gene is TRBJ2-7, the V gene TRBV7-9, with 8 bases identical to TRBD1. Trimming cost V 0 bases and J 5 bases; bases outside gene matches: 3. From germline, CDR1 is SEHNR and CDR2 FQNEAQ (reference sequence). The CDR3 loop spans 14 amino acids. The CDR3: CASSLAAGGHEQYF. As DNA, the CDR3 is TGTGCCAGCAGCTTAGCGGCAGGGGGCCACGAGCAGTACTTC.

The chain links TRBV27 to TRBJ2-1; TRBD2 aligns across 11 bases. This CDR3 region has 18 residues. The germline CDR1 and CDR2 sequences are MNHEY and SMNVEV (reference sequence). V lost 0 bases to trimming and J lost 7 bases; unmatched junction nucleotides: 11. CDR3 DNA sequence: TGTGCCAGCAGTTTATCGTTCCTAGCGGGAGGTCGTGGAAATGAGCAGTTCTTC. Residues: CASSLSFLAGGRGNEQFF.

The rearrangement uses TRBV7-9 and TRBJ1-1; D is unresolved. This CDR3 has 13 residues. The V end was cut by 4 bases, the J end by 3 bases, with 9 bases between. Germline CDR1 and CDR2: SEHNR and FQNEAQ (reference sequence). For the CDR3, the DNA is TGTGCCAGCAGCTACTCACCGGACACTGAAGCTTTCTTT. It is translated as CASSYSPDTEAFF. Full variable domain (rest looked up from reference TRBV7-9 and TRBJ1-1): DTGVSQNPRHKITKRGQNVTFRCDPISEHNRLYWYRQTLGQGPEFLTYFQNEAQLEKSRLLSDRFSAERPKGSFSTLEIQRTEQGDSAMYLCASSYSPDTEAFFGQGTRLTVV.

The genes are TRBV28 and TRBJ2-2; weak D call: TRBD2 (6 bases). Trimming stripped 6 bases from V and 7 bases from J, with 15 bases between. Per germline, CDR1 MDHEN and CDR2 SYDVKM. This CDR3 is 14 amino acids long. The CDR3: CASRVTGAGGELFF. The CDR3 DNA reads as TGTGCCAGCAGGGTAACGGGAGCTGGCGGGGAGCTGTTTTTT.

This clone has just one count. V is TRBV5-1 and J is TRBJ2-1, with D tentatively TRBD1 (6 bases). Germline loops: CDR1 SGHRS, CDR2 YFSETQ. The V gene lost 5 bases and the J gene lost 3 bases, with 15 bases spanning the gap. This CDR3 spans 15 amino acids. CDR3 nucleotide sequence: TGCGCCAGCAGGGAAAGCGGACAGCTCTACAATGAGCAGTTCTTC. It is translated as CASRESGQLYNEQFF.

The rearrangement links TRBV5-1 to TRBJ1-5; possible D gene TRBD1, 6 bases. Germline CDR1 and CDR2: SGHRS and YFSETQ. The V and J ends lost 0 bases and 4 bases respectively, with 11 bases between them. The CDR3 contains 15 residues. CDR3 bases: TGCGCCAGCAGCTTGGAGGGGGTAGGTAATCAGCCCCAGCATTTT. Protein: CASSLEGVGNQPQHF. Together with reference TRBV5-1 and TRBJ1-5, the CDR3 gives the full variable domain: KAGVTQTPRYLIKTRGQQVTLSCSPISGHRSVSWYQQTPGQGLQFLFEYFSETQRNKGNFPGRFSGRQFSNSRSEMNVSTLELGDSALYLCASSLEGVGNQPQHFGDGTRLSIL.

This chain links TRBV29-1 with TRBJ1-1, with 11 bases matching TRBD1. The V segment lost 5 bases and the J segment 1 base; nucleotides outside the gene matches: 18. This CDR3 is 19 amino acids long. Germline CDR1 SQVTM, CDR2 ANQGSEA. The CDR3 here is CSVSATRDRGMRANTEAFF. The CDR3 DNA reads as TGCAGCGTTTCAGCTACCCGGGACAGGGGGATGCGAGCGAACACTGAAGCTTTCTTT.

This chain joins TRBV4-1 and TRBJ2-1; TRBD2 agrees at 9 bases. With V trimmed by 0 bases and J by 3 bases, 6 bases remained unmatched. The CDR3 covers 17 residues. Germline V gene sequence: CDR1 MGHRA, CDR2 YSYEKL. The CDR3 protein is CASSQDQASGVYNEQFF. CDR3 DNA: TGCGCCAGCAGCCAAGATCAGGCTAGCGGGGTCTACAATGAGCAGTTCTTC.

The chain employs TRBV6-5 and TRBJ1-5; D may be TRBD1 (6 bases). V lost 6 bases and J 4 bases, leaving 13 bases between the germline ends. The CDR3 runs to 14 residues. Per germline, CDR1 MNHEY and CDR2 SVGAGI. The CDR3 coding sequence is TGTGCCAGCAGGCCTGGACAGTCTAATCAGCCCCAGCATTTT. Its translation: CASRPGQSNQPQHF.

This chain uses TRBV10-1 with TRBJ2-1, with TRBD2 matching over 12 bases. This CDR3 is 16 amino acids long. Germline V lookup: CDR1 WNHNN, CDR2 SYGVQD (reference sequence). J was trimmed by 7 bases and V by 5 bases; bases with no gene match: 9. Here the CDR3 DNA reads TGCGCCAGCAGTAACCGACTAACTAGCGGGGGGAATGAGCAGTTCTTC. Translating it yields CASSNRLTSGGNEQFF.

This clone was found a few times. The V call is TRBV11-2, the J call TRBJ2-7; 8 bases match TRBD2. Trimming at V came to 2 bases and at J to 2 bases, leaving 8 bases not matched to a gene. CDR1 SGHAT and CDR2 FQNNGV come from the germline V gene. CDR3 length: 16 amino acids. The CDR3 nucleotides are TGTGCCAGCAGCTTAACGAGCGGGAGTCCCGCCTACGAGCAGTACTTC. Amino acids: CASSLTSGSPAYEQYF.

The CDR3 here is CASSFYSGANVLTF. The CDR3 nucleotides are TGTGCCAGCAGCTTTTACTCTGGGGCCAACGTCCTGACTTTC. The chain is built from TRBV11-2 and TRBJ2-6; D not resolved. Germline CDR1 reads SGHAT; CDR2 reads FQNNGV. The CDR3 totals 14 residues. V gave up 3 bases and J gave up 0 bases, with 3 bases separating them.

This rearrangement joins TRBV6-5 to TRBJ2-3; D ambiguous. In germline, CDR1 is MNHEY, CDR2 SVGAGI. Deletions cut 4 bases from V and 10 bases from J, with 12 bases between. The CDR3 runs 12 residues. This CDR3 is CASSSRRSSQYF. In DNA, the CDR3 is TGTGCCAGCAGTTCAAGGCGGTCGTCGCAGTATTTT.

The chain has TRBV3-1 (or the pseudogene TRBV3-2) and TRBJ1-2, with D possibly matching TRBD1 (5 bases). CDR1 is LGHDT and CDR2 is YNNKEL in the germline V gene (reference sequence). The V and J ends lost 5 bases and 3 bases respectively, with 13 bases between them. The CDR3 totals 14 residues. The CDR3 here is CASSTTQGDYGYTF. The DNA of the CDR3 is TGTGCCAGCAGCACCACTCAGGGTGACTATGGCTACACCTTC.

With respect to this clone: Other DNA variants within this sample encode the same CDR3. The chain carries TRBV12-3 or TRBV12-4 and TRBJ1-1; D possibly corresponds to TRBD1 (5 bases). Trimming stripped 6 bases from V and 2 bases from J, with 10 bases between. The CDR3 loop spans 13 amino acids. This chain's CDR3 is CASSPRGNTEAFF. Written as DNA, the CDR3 is TGTGCCAGCAGCCCTAGGGGTAACACTGAAGCTTTCTTT.

The rearrangement joins TRBV19 to TRBJ1-3; 7 nucleotides line up with TRBD1. V was pared by 1 base and J by 0 bases, with 3 bases of the junction left unmatched. Germline lookup yields CDR1 LNHDA and CDR2 SQIVND (reference sequence). The CDR3 totals 16 residues. In nucleotides, the CDR3 is TGTGCCAGTAGTATAGTGGGACAGATCTCTGGAAACACCATATATTTT. Translated, it gives CASSIVGQISGNTIYF.

CDR3 nucleotide sequence: TGTGCCAGCACCGGGAGGGGCTTCTATGAGCAGTACTTC. This sequence encodes CASTGRGFYEQYF. The chain employs TRBV6-5 and TRBJ2-7; 8 nucleotides align to TRBD2. In germline, CDR1 is MNHEY, CDR2 SVGAGI. V shed 7 bases, J shed 7 bases, and the junction held 9 bases outside the gene matches. The CDR3 loop spans 13 amino acids.

V gene TRBV2 combines with J gene TRBJ1-5; weak D call: TRBD1 (5 bases). Trimming removed 6 bases at V and 4 bases at J, with 10 bases between. This CDR3 is built from 13 residues. From germline, CDR1 is SNHLY and CDR2 FYNNEI. This CDR3 reads CASRLDINQPQHF. The DNA of the CDR3 is TGTGCCAGCAGGTTGGACATTAATCAGCCCCAGCATTTT.

This chain uses TRBV18 with TRBJ2-7; D perhaps matches TRBD2 (7 bases). V gave up 3 bases and J gave up 2 bases, with 14 bases separating them. This CDR3 has 15 residues. Looked up from germline, CDR1 is KGHSH and CDR2 is LQKENI. DNA of the CDR3: TGTGCCAGCTCACCGCTGGGGGGGCGGACCTACGAGCAGTACTTC. Its translation is CASSPLGGRTYEQYF.

The chain carries TRBV30 and TRBJ2-7; D is unresolved. This CDR3 has 11 residues. CDR1 and CDR2 from the germline V gene are GTSNPN and SVGIG (reference sequence). V was clipped by 3 bases and J by 7 bases, with 10 bases between them. Written as DNA, the CDR3 is TGTGCCTGGAGCCTTGCGCAAGAGCAGTACTTC. This sequence encodes CAWSLAQEQYF.

The rearrangement joins TRBV5-1 to TRBJ2-2; D may be TRBD1 (7 bases). The CDR3 sequence is 15 residues long. Trimming left V 4 bases short and J 4 bases short, with 14 bases between. The germline CDR1 and CDR2 sequences are SGHRS and YFSETQ. Here the CDR3 reads CASSIRQGGTGELFF. CDR3 bases: TGCGCCAGCAGCATCAGACAGGGAGGCACCGGGGAGCTGTTTTTT.

The chain combines TRBV7-2 with TRBJ2-5; 10 bases agree with TRBD2. Germline CDR1 reads SGHTA; CDR2 reads FQGNSA. The J segment lost 6 bases and the V segment lost 2 bases, leaving 6 bases of the junction unmatched. The CDR3 runs 15 residues. In nucleotides, the CDR3 is TGTGCCAGCAGCTTAAAGAGCGGGAGGGCCCAGACCCAGTACTTC. Its protein product is CASSLKSGRAQTQYF.

The V and J genes are TRBV19 and TRBJ2-2; D gene unclear. The germline CDR1 and CDR2 sequences are LNHDA and SQIVND (reference sequence). CDR3 length: 13 amino acids. V lost 5 bases, J lost 3 bases, and 7 bases lay in between. As DNA, the CDR3 is TGTGCCAGTAGTTGGGCGTACACCGGGGAGCTGTTTTTT. Translation gives CASSWAYTGELFF.

CDR3 residues: CATSRKGQGYEKLFF. The CDR3 DNA is TGTGCCACCAGCAGAAAAGGACAGGGCTATGAAAAACTGTTTTTT. V usage is TRBV15 and J usage is TRBJ1-4, with 8 positions matching TRBD1. Germline lookup yields CDR1 LNHNV and CDR2 YYDKDF (reference sequence). The CDR3 contains 15 residues. Germline trimming cut 2 bases from V and 6 bases from J; bases unmatched to any gene: 5.

J is TRBJ2-3 and V is TRBV7-9, with D perhaps TRBD2 (6 bases). This CDR3 is 15 amino acids long. The germline gives CDR1 SEHNR, CDR2 FQNEAQ (reference sequence). Trimming took off 5 bases at V and 6 bases at J, with 18 bases between the two ends. The CDR3 coding sequence is TGTGCCAGCAGCATAGACAACGGACTAAGTGATACGCAGTATTTT. It yields the protein CASSIDNGLSDTQYF.

The V call is TRBV30, the J call TRBJ1-1, with 8 bases identical to TRBD1. The CDR3 is 13 residues long. V was clipped by 4 bases and J by 4 bases; unmatched bases: 5. From germline, CDR1 is GTSNPN and CDR2 SVGIG (reference sequence). The CDR3 nucleotides read TGTGCCTGGACTGACAGGGGCTTCACTGAAGCTTTCTTT. This translates into CAWTDRGFTEAFF.

The chain uses TRBV28 and TRBJ2-2; D unclear. Trimming cost V 5 bases and J 1 base, with 11 bases left between them. CDR3 length: 15 residues. CDR1 is MDHEN, CDR2 SYDVKM, per germline. The CDR3 region has the DNA TGTGCCAGCAGTCTGTGGGCAGAGAACACCGGGGAGCTGTTTTTT. Encoded protein: CASSLWAENTGELFF.

This clone was picked up one time. This rearrangement joins TRBV10-3 to TRBJ2-7; 11 positions match TRBD1. Germline V lookup: CDR1 ENHRY, CDR2 SYGVKD. This CDR3 spans 15 amino acids. V lost 6 bases to trimming and J lost 2 bases; unmatched junction nucleotides: 6. The CDR3 bases are TGTGCCATCAGCGATCCGGGACAGGGGGCCTACGAGCAGTACTTC. Its translation is CAISDPGQGAYEQYF.

The chain couples TRBV23-1 to TRBJ2-7; tentatively, D is TRBD2 (5 bases). TRBV23-1 falls under the ORF class, with uncertain function. The CDR3 length is 15 residues. The V end lost 5 bases, the J end lost 1 base, and 15 bases lay between the germline ends. Here the CDR3 DNA reads TGCGCCAGCAGTTCGGGAAGATCCGTGTCCTACGAGCAGTACTTC. Amino acid sequence: CASSSGRSVSYEQYF.

The chain couples TRBV6-2 or TRBV6-3 to TRBJ2-7; D may be TRBD1 (6 bases). Trimming took off 6 bases at V and 0 bases at J, with 12 bases between the two ends. The CDR3 consists of 14 residues. Germline V CDR1 and CDR2: MNHEY, SVGEGT. The CDR3 reads CASRYDRSSYEQYF. The DNA for the CDR3 is TGTGCCAGCAGATACGACAGGAGCTCCTACGAGCAGTACTTC.